Listed below are T cell receptor beta chains from one sample, sequenced in a study of T-cell memory formation after mild COVID-19. One entry per CDR3 protein, called by TCRdb with MiXCR from the 5' RACE reads. The table lists some 310,000 distinct CDR3 sequences, 20% to 25% of them singletons, with around 23% in the top ten. Sequences were obtained from PBMCs or a T cell subset sorted from them (not recorded which). Every receptor here comes from a man younger than 35 who had mild COVID-19 (a few samples of this study predate the infection). Cell type and time point are not known. CDR3s include the opening cysteine and the closing phenylalanine or tryptophan. The order of the fields is V gene, J gene, D gene, clone size, CDR3 protein, CDR3 DNA. D genes are given only for firm matches. The size entry is marked missing in some rows and otherwise reads once, few, many or a size class.

TRBV12-3/TRBV12-4,TRBJ1-1,NA,NA,CASRARGPRRDTEAFF,TGTGCCAGCAGGGCCCGGGGCCCGCGACGGGACACTGAAGCTTTCTTT
TRBV6-5,TRBJ2-1,NA,NA,CASSYGGGNEQFF,TGTGCCAGCAGTTACGGGGGAGGCAATGAGCAGTTCTTC
TRBV4-3,TRBJ2-7,NA,NA,CASSQYPGAAYEQYF,TGCGCCAGCAGCCAATACCCCGGGGCCGCCTACGAGCAGTACTTC
TRBV12-3/TRBV12-4,TRBJ1-2,TRBD1,few,CASTPGQGYGYTF,TGTGCCAGCACCCCAGGACAGGGCTATGGCTACACCTTC
TRBV15,TRBJ1-2,TRBD1,few,CATSRKDRANYGYTF,TGTGCCACCAGCAGAAAAGACAGGGCTAACTATGGCTACACCTTC
TRBV6-5,TRBJ2-7,TRBD1,few,CASSKGQGFYEQYF,TGTGCCAGCAGTAAGGGACAGGGTTTTTACGAGCAGTACTTC
TRBV12-5,TRBJ2-3,NA,NA,CASGFADTQYF,TGTGCTAGTGGTTTTGCGGATACGCAGTATTTT
TRBV12-3/TRBV12-4,TRBJ2-6,TRBD1,NA,CASSPTGGRGANVLTF,TGTGCCAGCAGTCCAACAGGGGGCCGGGGGGCCAACGTCCTGACTTTC
TRBV12-3/TRBV12-4,TRBJ1-1,NA,few,CASSLAGTGTEAFF,TGTGCCAGCAGTTTAGCAGGGACGGGCACTGAAGCTTTCTTT
TRBV19,TRBJ1-1,TRBD1,few,CASRGQGSNTEAFF,TGTGCCAGTCGGGGACAGGGATCGAACACTGAAGCTTTCTTT
TRBV7-2,TRBJ2-1,TRBD2,many,CASSLVPSGGVIEQFF,TGTGCCAGCAGCTTAGTGCCTAGCGGGGGGGTAATTGAGCAGTTCTTC
TRBV12-3/TRBV12-4,TRBJ1-2,TRBD1,NA,CASSPTDRGLAYGYTF,TGTGCCAGCAGCCCGACCGACAGGGGGCTCGCCTATGGCTACACCTTC
TRBV6-5,TRBJ1-1,NA,NA,CASTRAGGERYTEAFF,TGTGCCAGCACCCGTGCCGGGGGCGAGCGGTACACTGAAGCTTTCTTT
TRBV6-2/TRBV6-3,TRBJ1-1,NA,few,CASSGQGPSEAFF,TGTGCCAGCAGTGGGCAGGGACCTTCGGAAGCTTTCTTT
TRBV20-1,TRBJ2-3,NA,few,CSARITPRTDTQYF,TGCAGTGCTAGGATAACGCCGAGGACAGATACGCAGTATTTT
TRBV2,TRBJ2-5,TRBD2,few,CANKPGLGQETQYF,TGTGCAAACAAACCAGGACTAGGACAAGAGACCCAGTACTTC
TRBV10-2,TRBJ1-1,NA,NA,CASSEARNTEAFF,TGCGCCAGCAGTGAGGCCAGGAACACTGAAGCTTTCTTT
TRBV6-4,TRBJ2-1,NA,NA,CASSDAENEQFF,TGTGCCAGCAGTGACGCTGAGAATGAGCAGTTCTTC
TRBV20-1,TRBJ2-3,NA,NA,CSARGTATDTQYF,TGCAGTGCTAGAGGGACAGCCACAGATACGCAGTATTTT
TRBV12-3/TRBV12-4,TRBJ1-5,TRBD1,few,CASSRDQGGYSNQPQHF,TGTGCCAGCAGCAGGGATCAGGGGGGCTATAGCAATCAGCCCCAGCATTTT
TRBV6-2/TRBV6-3,TRBJ2-5,NA,NA,CASSRDMAFAETQYF,TGTGCCAGCAGCCGGGACATGGCCTTTGCGGAGACCCAGTACTTC
TRBV5-6,TRBJ2-5,NA,few,CASSLRQTQYF,TGTGCCAGCAGCTTGAGACAGACCCAGTACTTC
TRBV7-2,TRBJ2-2,TRBD2,few,CASSPPAAGVNTGELFF,TGTGCCAGCAGCCCCCCCGCGGCGGGGGTAAACACCGGGGAGCTGTTTTTT
TRBV7-2,TRBJ2-3,TRBD2,NA,CASSIRDYSTDTQYF,TGTGCCAGCAGCATCCGGGACTACTCCACCGATACGCAGTATTTT
TRBV2,TRBJ2-5,TRBD1,NA,CASRPGQGWETQYF,TGTGCCAGCAGGCCGGGACAGGGGTGGGAGACCCAGTACTTC
TRBV5-1,TRBJ2-1,NA,few,CASRVPRAQSSYNEQFF,TGCGCCAGCCGGGTACCACGGGCCCAGAGCTCCTACAATGAGCAGTTCTTC
TRBV20-1,TRBJ2-1,TRBD2,few,CSANPSGDYNEQFF,TGCAGTGCTAACCCTAGCGGGGACTACAATGAGCAGTTCTTC
TRBV6-5,TRBJ1-5,NA,NA,CASSFGNNQPQHF,TGTGCCAGCAGTTTTGGGAACAATCAGCCCCAGCATTTT
TRBV4-2,TRBJ2-7,TRBD2,many,CASSQIGGGRTSGYYEQYF,TGTGCCAGCAGCCAAATCGGGGGTGGCAGGACTAGCGGGTACTACGAGCAGTACTTC
TRBV7-8,TRBJ2-7,NA,NA,CASRVTESGSEQYF,TGTGCCAGCAGGGTGACGGAATCCGGTTCGGAACAGTACTTC
TRBV7-6,TRBJ2-5,TRBD1,NA,CASSQGSGQGGETQYF,TGTGCCAGCAGCCAGGGGTCTGGACAGGGAGGAGAGACCCAGTACTTC
TRBV24-1,TRBJ1-4,NA,many,CATSDYSRGPPKLFF,TGTGCCACCAGTGATTACTCCCGGGGGCCTCCGAAACTGTTTTTT
TRBV7-2,TRBJ2-4,NA,few,CASSLGGRTSIQYF,TGTGCCAGCAGCTTAGGGGGACGGACCAGCATTCAGTACTTC
TRBV19,TRBJ2-7,NA,NA,CASSIGAPNEQYF,TGTGCCAGTAGTATTGGGGCGCCCAACGAGCAGTACTTC
TRBV4-1,TRBJ2-1,NA,NA,CASSPETGVYNEQFF,TGCGCCAGCAGCCCGGAAACGGGAGTGTACAATGAGCAGTTCTTC
TRBV5-8,TRBJ1-3,NA,NA,CASSPRGELRTIYF,TGTGCCAGCAGCCCCCGGGGTGAGCTACGCACCATATATTTT
TRBV12-3/TRBV12-4,TRBJ1-2,NA,NA,CASSPAVWGHGYTF,TGTGCCAGCAGTCCCGCGGTGTGGGGGCATGGCTACACCTTC
TRBV3-1,TRBJ1-2,NA,few,CASSQSGGAFYGYTF,TGTGCCAGCAGCCAATCCGGGGGGGCATTCTATGGCTACACCTTC
TRBV7-6,TRBJ2-3,NA,few,CASSFLGATDTQYF,TGTGCCAGCAGCTTTCTCGGGGCTACAGATACGCAGTATTTT
TRBV10-3,TRBJ2-7,NA,NA,CAISEDRDYEQYF,TGTGCCATCAGTGAGGACAGAGACTACGAGCAGTACTTC
TRBV12-3/TRBV12-4,TRBJ1-4,NA,NA,CASTIQGAYNEKLFF,TGTGCCAGCACGATCCAAGGGGCCTATAATGAAAAACTGTTTTTT
TRBV28,TRBJ2-1,TRBD1,many,CASSLGAGGTREQFF,TGTGCCAGCAGTTTAGGGGCAGGGGGCACGCGGGAGCAGTTCTTC
TRBV12-3/TRBV12-4,TRBJ2-1,NA,few,CASSHDSRNNEQFF,TGTGCCAGCAGCCACGACTCCCGCAACAATGAGCAGTTCTTC
TRBV4-2,TRBJ2-5,NA,few,CASSHGQSEEGTQYF,TGTGCCAGCAGCCACGGACAGTCCGAAGAGGGGACCCAGTACTTC
TRBV14,TRBJ2-3,NA,few,CASSKQGGLSTDTQYF,TGTGCCAGCAGTAAACAGGGCGGTTTAAGCACAGATACGCAGTATTTT
TRBV24-1,TRBJ2-3,NA,NA,CATSDPRATNTQYF,TGTGCCACCAGTGACCCCCGGGCCACAAATACGCAGTATTTT
TRBV5-5,TRBJ1-2,NA,many,CASSLVDRYGYTF,TGTGCCAGCAGCTTGGTGGACAGATATGGCTACACCTTC
TRBV7-9,TRBJ1-2,NA,medium-sized,CASSEQVYGYTF,TGTGCCAGCAGCGAACAAGTTTATGGCTACACCTTC
TRBV4-2,TRBJ1-1,TRBD1,few,CASSQGSDRVTEAFF,TGTGCCAGCAGCCAAGGGTCGGACAGGGTCACTGAAGCTTTCTTT
TRBV6-5,TRBJ1-2,NA,few,CASRFEGQQPGGYTF,TGTGCCAGCCGCTTCGAGGGACAACAACCTGGGGGCTACACCTTC
TRBV7-6,TRBJ2-2,TRBD2,NA,CASSLEGTSGGTSGELFF,TGTGCCAGCAGCTTAGAAGGGACTAGCGGGGGGACGTCCGGGGAGCTGTTTTTT
TRBV7-2,TRBJ2-2,TRBD2,NA,CASSLVGAGAGELFF,TGTGCCAGCAGCTTAGTAGGCGCGGGGGCCGGGGAGCTGTTTTTT
TRBV5-1,TRBJ1-5,NA,NA,CASSLAPTPDQPQHF,TGCGCCAGCAGCTTGGCCCCGACGCCGGATCAGCCCCAGCATTTT
TRBV4-2,TRBJ2-1,TRBD2,NA,CASSHETSGYNEQFF,TGTGCCAGCAGCCACGAGACTAGCGGCTACAATGAGCAGTTCTTC